This T cell receptor beta chain is from a study of response to subunit inactivated influenza vaccine. TCRdb reprocessed the RT-PCR reads with MiXCR, giving one entry per CDR3 protein. Of 500,000 to 700,000 distinct CDR3 sequences detected, around 25% appear once; the ten largest clones hold 2.5% to 3%. This clonotype was observed a handful of times. The CDR3 sequence is 15 residues long. Trimming left V 1 base short and J 8 bases short, with 15 bases between. Germline values: CDR1 SEHNR, CDR2 FQNEAQ (reference sequence). The same sample was also used in a study of T cells expressing NK-cell markers. That study adds: Libraries used 5'RACE template switching adding universal primer site and UMIs. No clear determination of HCMV specificity was made for expanded NKG2C+ T cell clones.

Specimen: CD4+ T cells sorted from PBMCs, collected about 11 days after vaccination. The clonotype was recovered from a man in his forties or fifties who received an inactivated influenza vaccine. The chain uses TRBV7-9 and TRBJ2-1; D could derive from TRBD1 or TRBD2 (6 bases each). The CDR3 coding sequence is TGTGCCAGCAGCTTAGGGGGGGCGAATAAGGATGAGCAGTTCTTC. This codes for CASSLGGANKDEQFF.